The clone carrying this TCR beta chain was counted a few times. This sample was included in a study of T-cell memory formation after mild COVID-19. Study-level background: Each donor largely had its own TCR clusters.

This CDR3 spans 16 amino acids. Trimming took 4 bases from V and 0 from J; bases not matched to a gene: 6. From germline, CDR1 is SQVTM and CDR2 ANQGSEA. After 5'RACE with constant-segment primers, TCR alpha and TCR beta cDNA libraries carrying sample barcodes and UMIs were obtained. Via MiXCR, TCRdb re-called the 5' RACE reads, giving one row per CDR3 protein. The data show 170,000 or so distinct CDR3 sequences, about a fifth seen once. The sequence was obtained from an adult woman who had mild COVID-19 (a few samples of this study predate the infection). Cell type and time point are not known. The gene calls are TRBV29-1 and TRBJ2-1, with TRBD2 matching 10 bases. The specimen was PBMCs or a T cell subset sorted from them (not recorded which). The CDR3 region has the DNA TGCAGCGTTGCCAGCGGGGGGGCCAACTCCTACAATGAGCAGTTCTTC. It yields the protein CSVASGGANSYNEQFF.